This TCR beta chain is from a study of blood T cell repertoires in COVID-19. From germline, CDR1 is DFQATT and CDR2 SNEGSKA (reference sequence). V was clipped by 3 bases and J by 1 base, with 4 bases between them. The CDR3 length is 12 residues. This table comes from immunoSEQ multiplex PCR, and its TCRdb copy is limited to in-frame clones, with some not included. The table shows 150,000 or so clones, with approximately 81% occurring only once. The V and J genes are TRBV20-1 and TRBJ1-3; D is undetermined. Sequenced: peripheral blood. This sequence originates from a man aged 18 to 35 with active or convalescent COVID-19. CDR3 DNA sequence: TGCAGTGCTAGTTCTTCTGGAAACACCATATATTTT. Encoded protein: CSASSSGNTIYF.